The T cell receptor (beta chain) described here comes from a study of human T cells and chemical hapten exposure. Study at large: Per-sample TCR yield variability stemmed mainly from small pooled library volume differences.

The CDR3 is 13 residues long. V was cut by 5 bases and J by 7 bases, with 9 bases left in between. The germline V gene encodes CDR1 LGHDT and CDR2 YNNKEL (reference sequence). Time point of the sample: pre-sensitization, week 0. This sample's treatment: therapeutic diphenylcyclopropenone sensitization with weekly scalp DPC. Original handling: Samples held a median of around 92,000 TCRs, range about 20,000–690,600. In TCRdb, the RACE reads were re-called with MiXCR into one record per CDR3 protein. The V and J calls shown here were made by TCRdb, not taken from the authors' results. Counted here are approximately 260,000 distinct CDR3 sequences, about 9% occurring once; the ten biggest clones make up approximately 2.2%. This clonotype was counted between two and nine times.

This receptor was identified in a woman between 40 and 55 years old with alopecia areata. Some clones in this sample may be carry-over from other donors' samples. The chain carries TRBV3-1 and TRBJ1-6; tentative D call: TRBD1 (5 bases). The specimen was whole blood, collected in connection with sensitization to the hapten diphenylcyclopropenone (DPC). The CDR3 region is CASSARQNSPLHF. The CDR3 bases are TGTGCCAGCAGCGCTCGACAGAATTCACCCCTCCACTTT.